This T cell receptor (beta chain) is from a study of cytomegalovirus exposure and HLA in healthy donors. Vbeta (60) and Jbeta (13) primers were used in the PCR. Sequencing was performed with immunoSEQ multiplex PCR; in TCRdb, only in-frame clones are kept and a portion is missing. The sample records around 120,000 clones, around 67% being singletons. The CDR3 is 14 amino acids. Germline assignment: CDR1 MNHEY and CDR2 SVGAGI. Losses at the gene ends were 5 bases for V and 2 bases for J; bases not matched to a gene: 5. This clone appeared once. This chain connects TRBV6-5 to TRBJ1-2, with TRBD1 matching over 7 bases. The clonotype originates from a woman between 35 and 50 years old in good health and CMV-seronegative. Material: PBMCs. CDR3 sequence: CASSPTGQNYGYTF. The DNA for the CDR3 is TGTGCCAGCAGTCCGACGGGACAGAACTATGGCTACACCTTC.